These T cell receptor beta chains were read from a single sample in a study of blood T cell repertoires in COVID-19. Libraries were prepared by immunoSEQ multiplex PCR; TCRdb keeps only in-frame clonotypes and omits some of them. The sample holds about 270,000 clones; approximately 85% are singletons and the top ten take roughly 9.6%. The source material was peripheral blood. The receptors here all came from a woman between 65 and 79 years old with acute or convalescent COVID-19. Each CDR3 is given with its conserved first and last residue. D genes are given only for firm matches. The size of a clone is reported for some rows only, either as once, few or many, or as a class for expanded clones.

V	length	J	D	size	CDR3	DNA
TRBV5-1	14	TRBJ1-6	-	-	CASSLGRENSPLHF	TGCGCCAGCAGCTTGGGCCGCGAAAATTCACCCCTCCACTTT
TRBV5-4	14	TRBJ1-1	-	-	CASSLGGGEGRAFF	TGTGCCAGCAGCTTGGGAGGGGGTGAGGGAAGAGCTTTCTTT
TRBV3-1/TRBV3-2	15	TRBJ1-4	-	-	CASSHRGGVSEKLFF	TGTGCCAGCAGCCATAGGGGGGGAGTTAGTGAAAAACTGTTTTTT
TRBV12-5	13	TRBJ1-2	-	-	CASGLGVNYGYTF	TGTGCTAGTGGTCTCGGGGTTAACTATGGCTACACCTTC
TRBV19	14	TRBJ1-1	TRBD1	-	CASSGAGQLNEAFF	TGTGCCAGTAGTGGCGCGGGACAGTTAAATGAAGCTTTCTTT
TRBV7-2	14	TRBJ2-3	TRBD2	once	CASSLGSGDDTQYF	TGTGCCAGCAGCTTAGGCAGCGGGGACGATACGCAGTATTTT
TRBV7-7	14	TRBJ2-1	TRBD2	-	CASSPILAGDEQFF	TGTGCCAGCAGCCCCATACTAGCGGGGGATGAGCAGTTCTTC
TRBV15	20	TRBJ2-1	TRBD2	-	CATSRALAGGAISSYNEQFF	TGTGCCACCAGCAGAGCCCTAGCGGGGGGGGCCATCAGCTCCTACAATGAGCAGTTCTTC
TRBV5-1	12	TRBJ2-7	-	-	CASATNRDEQYF	TGCGCCAGCGCAACCAACAGGGACGAGCAGTACTTC
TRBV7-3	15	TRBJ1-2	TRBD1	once	CASSLDRQGPYGYTF	TGTGCCAGCAGCTTAGACCGACAGGGCCCCTATGGCTACACCTTC
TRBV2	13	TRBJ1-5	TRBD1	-	CASSEPGGLPQHF	TGTGCCAGCAGTGAACCAGGGGGCTTGCCCCAGCATTTT
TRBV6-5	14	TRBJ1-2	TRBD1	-	CASSLGQTNYGYTF	TGTGCCAGCAGTTTGGGACAGACCAACTATGGCTACACCTTC
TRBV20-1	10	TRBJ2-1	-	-	CSARLDEQFF	TGCAGTGCTCGGTTGGATGAGCAGTTCTTC
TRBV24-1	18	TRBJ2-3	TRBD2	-	CATSVSSGGGAPTDTQYF	TGTGCCACCAGTGTTTCTAGCGGGGGGGGAGCCCCCACAGATACGCAGTATTTT
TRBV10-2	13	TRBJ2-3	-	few	CASSEQGTDTQYF	TGCGCCAGCAGTGAGCAGGGGACAGATACGCAGTATTTT
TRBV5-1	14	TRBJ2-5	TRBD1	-	CASSVDRAGETQYF	TGCGCCAGCAGCGTCGACAGGGCCGGCGAGACCCAGTACTTC
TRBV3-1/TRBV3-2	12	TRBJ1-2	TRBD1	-	CASSQALTGAEF	TGTGCCAGCAGCCAAGCCTTGACAGGGGCCGAGTTC
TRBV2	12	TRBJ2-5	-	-	CASSVVSETQYF	TGTGCCAGCAGTGTCGTGTCAGAGACCCAGTACTTC
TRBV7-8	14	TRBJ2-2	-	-	CASSPRSGTGELFF	TGTGCCAGCAGCCCCCGTTCGGGGACCGGGGAGCTGTTTTTT
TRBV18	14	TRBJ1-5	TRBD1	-	CASSDQGASQPQHF	TGTGCCAGCTCGGATCAGGGGGCAAGTCAGCCCCAGCATTTT
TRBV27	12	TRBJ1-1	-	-	CASSSSNTEAFF	TGTGCCAGCAGTTCCTCGAACACTGAAGCTTTCTTT
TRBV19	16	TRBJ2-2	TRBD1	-	CASSTSRDSNTGELFF	TGTGCCAGTAGTACGTCCCGGGACAGTAACACCGGGGAGCTGTTTTTT
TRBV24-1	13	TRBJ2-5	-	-	CATGTPVQETQYF	TGTGCCACCGGGACACCCGTACAAGAGACCCAGTACTTC
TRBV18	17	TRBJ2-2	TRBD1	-	CASSPRTPGQGGKELFF	TGTGCCAGCTCACCTCGCACACCGGGACAGGGGGGAAAAGAGCTGTTTTTT
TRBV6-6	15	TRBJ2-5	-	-	CASSYLASTGETQYF	TGTGCCAGCAGTTACTTGGCCTCAACGGGAGAGACCCAGTACTTC
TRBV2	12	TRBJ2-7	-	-	CASSGSNYEQYF	TGTGCCAGCAGCGGTTCGAACTACGAGCAGTACTTC
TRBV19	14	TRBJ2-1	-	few	CASRTPSVLNEQFF	TGTGCCAGTAGAACCCCATCAGTCCTTAATGAGCAGTTCTTC
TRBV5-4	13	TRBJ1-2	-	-	CASSSGQSSGYTF	TGTGCCAGCAGCTCCGGACAGTCAAGTGGCTACACCTTC
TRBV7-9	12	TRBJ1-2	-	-	CASSSGAYGYTF	TGTGCCAGCAGCTCAGGGGCCTATGGCTACACCTTC
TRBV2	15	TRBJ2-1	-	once	CASSEEAVSYNEQFF	TGTGCCAGCAGTGAAGAGGCGGTCTCCTACAATGAGCAGTTCTTC
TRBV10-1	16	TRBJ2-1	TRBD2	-	CASSPLKVAGDNEQFF	TGCGCCAGCAGCCCCCTTAAGGTAGCGGGGGACAATGAGCAGTTCTTC
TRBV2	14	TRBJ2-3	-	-	CASSERPRGDTQYF	TGTGCCAGCAGTGAACGTCCCAGGGGAGATACGCAGTATTTT